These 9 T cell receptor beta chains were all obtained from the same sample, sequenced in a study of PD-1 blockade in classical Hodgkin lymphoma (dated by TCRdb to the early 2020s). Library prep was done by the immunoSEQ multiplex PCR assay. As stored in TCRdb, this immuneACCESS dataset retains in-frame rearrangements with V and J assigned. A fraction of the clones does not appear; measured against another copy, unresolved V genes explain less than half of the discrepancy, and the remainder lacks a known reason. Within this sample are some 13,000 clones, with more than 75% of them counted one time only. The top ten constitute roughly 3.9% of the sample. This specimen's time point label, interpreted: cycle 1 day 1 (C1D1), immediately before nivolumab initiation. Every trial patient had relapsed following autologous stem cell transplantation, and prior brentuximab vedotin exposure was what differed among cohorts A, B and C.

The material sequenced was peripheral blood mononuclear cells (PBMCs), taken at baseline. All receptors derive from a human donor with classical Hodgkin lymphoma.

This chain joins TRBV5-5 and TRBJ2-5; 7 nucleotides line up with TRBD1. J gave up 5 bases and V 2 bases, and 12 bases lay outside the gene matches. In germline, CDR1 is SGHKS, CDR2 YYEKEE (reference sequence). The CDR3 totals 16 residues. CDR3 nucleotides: TGTGCCAGCAGCTTTTCGACAGGGTTGATATTCGAGACCCAGTACTTC. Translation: CASSFSTGLIFETQYF.

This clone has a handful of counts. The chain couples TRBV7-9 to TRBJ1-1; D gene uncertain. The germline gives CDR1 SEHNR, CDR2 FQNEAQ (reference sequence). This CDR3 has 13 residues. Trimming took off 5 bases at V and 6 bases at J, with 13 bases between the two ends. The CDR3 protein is CASSSDWGAEAFF. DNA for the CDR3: TGTGCCAGCAGCAGTGATTGGGGAGCTGAAGCTTTCTTT.

The DNA for the CDR3 is TGTGCCAGCAGTTCTAGGCGGCTAGCGGGGTCCTACGAGCAGTACTTC. It specifies CASSSRRLAGSYEQYF. The J gene is TRBJ2-7, the V gene TRBV11-2, with 9 bases fitting TRBD2. The CDR3 is made up of 16 amino acids. Germline CDR1 and CDR2: SGHAT and FQNNGV. V was clipped by 6 bases and J by 1 base; unmatched bases: 10.

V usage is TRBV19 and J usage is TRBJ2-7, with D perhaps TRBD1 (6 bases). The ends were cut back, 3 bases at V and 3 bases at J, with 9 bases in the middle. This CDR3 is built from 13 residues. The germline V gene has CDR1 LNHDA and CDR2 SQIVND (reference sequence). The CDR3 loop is CASSIEGDYEQYF. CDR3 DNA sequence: TGTGCCAGTAGTATTGAGGGGGACTACGAGCAGTACTTC.

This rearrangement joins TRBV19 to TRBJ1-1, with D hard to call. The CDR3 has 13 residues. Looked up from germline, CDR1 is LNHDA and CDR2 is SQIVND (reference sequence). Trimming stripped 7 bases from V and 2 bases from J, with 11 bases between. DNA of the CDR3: TGTGCCAGTACCCCCCCTCTCAACACTGAAGCTTTCTTT. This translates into CASTPPLNTEAFF. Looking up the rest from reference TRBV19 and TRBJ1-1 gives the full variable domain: DGGITQSPKYLFRKEGQNVTLSCEQNLNHDAMYWYRQDPGQGLRLIYYSQIVNDFQKGDIAEGYSVSREKKESFPLTVTSAQKNPTAFYLCASTPPLNTEAFFGQGTRLTVV.

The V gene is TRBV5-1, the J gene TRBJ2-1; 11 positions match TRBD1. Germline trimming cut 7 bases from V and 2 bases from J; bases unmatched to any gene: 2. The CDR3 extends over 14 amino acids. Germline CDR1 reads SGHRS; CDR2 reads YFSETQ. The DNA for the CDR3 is TGCGCCAGCTCGGACAGGGGGCCCTACAATGAGCAGTTCTTC. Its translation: CASSDRGPYNEQFF.

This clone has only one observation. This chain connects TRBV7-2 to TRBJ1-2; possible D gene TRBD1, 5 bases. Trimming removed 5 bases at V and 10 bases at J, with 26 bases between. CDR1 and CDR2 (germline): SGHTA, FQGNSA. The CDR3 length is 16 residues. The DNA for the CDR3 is TGTGCCAGCAGCCGGGGAGGTGTAGTGGAAAGGGGTGACTACACCTTC. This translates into CASSRGGVVERGDYTF.

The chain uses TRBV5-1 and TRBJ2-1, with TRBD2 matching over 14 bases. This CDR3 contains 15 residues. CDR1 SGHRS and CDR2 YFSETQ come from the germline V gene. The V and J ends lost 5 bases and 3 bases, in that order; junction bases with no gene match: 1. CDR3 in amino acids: CASSGLAGGYNEQFF. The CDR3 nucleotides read TGCGCCAGCAGTGGACTAGCGGGGGGCTACAATGAGCAGTTCTTC.

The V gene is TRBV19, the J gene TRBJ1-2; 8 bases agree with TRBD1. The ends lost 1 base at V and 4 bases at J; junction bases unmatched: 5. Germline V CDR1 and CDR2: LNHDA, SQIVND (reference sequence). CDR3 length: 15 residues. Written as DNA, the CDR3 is TGTGCCAGTAGTATAGCAGGGACAGGCGTCTATGGCTACACCTTC. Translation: CASSIAGTGVYGYTF.